The TCR beta chain under discussion was sequenced for a study of PD-1 blockade in classical Hodgkin lymphoma. Trimming cost V 0 bases and J 4 bases, with 15 bases left between them. The length of the CDR3 is 16 residues. The germline gives CDR1 LGHNA, CDR2 YSLEER. Each patient relapsed following autologous stem cell transplantation, and prior brentuximab vedotin exposure differed. Sequencing was performed with immunoSEQ multiplex PCR; in TCRdb, only in-frame clones are kept and a portion is missing. The sample shows approximately 30,000 clones, around 78% of them seen only once. The sequencing here drew on peripheral blood mononuclear cells (PBMCs), taken before the second cycle of nivolumab. The receptor comes from a human donor with classical Hodgkin lymphoma. The rearrangement joins TRBV4-3 to TRBJ1-1; no clear D gene. CDR3 in DNA: TGCGCCAGCAGCCAAGACCGAGATGTTGGAGGCACTGAAGCTTTCTTT. It is translated as CASSQDRDVGGTEAFF.